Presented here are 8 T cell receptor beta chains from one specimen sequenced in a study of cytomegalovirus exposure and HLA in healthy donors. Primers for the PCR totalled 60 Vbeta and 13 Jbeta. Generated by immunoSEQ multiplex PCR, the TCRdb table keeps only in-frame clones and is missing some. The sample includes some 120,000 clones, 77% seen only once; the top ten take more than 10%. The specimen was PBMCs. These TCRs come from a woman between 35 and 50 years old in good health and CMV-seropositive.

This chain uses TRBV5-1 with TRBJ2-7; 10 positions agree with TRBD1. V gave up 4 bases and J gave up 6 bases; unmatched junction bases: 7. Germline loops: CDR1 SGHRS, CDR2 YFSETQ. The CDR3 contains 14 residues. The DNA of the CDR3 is TGCGCCAGCAGCGCCCGGGACAGGGGTCGCGAGCAGTACTTC. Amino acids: CASSARDRGREQYF.

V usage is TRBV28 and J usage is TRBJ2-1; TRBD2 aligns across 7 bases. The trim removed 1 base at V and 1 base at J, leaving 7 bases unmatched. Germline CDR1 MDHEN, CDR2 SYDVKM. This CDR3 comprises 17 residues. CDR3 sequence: CASSLFWAGESYNEQFF. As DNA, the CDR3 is TGTGCCAGCAGTTTATTCTGGGCGGGAGAATCCTACAATGAGCAGTTCTTC. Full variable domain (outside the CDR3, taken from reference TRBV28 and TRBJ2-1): DVKVTQSSRYLVKRTGEKVFLECVQDMDHENMFWYRQDPGLGLRLIYFSYDVKMKEKGDIPEGYSVSREKKERFSLILESASTNQTSMYLCASSLFWAGESYNEQFFGPGTRLTVL.

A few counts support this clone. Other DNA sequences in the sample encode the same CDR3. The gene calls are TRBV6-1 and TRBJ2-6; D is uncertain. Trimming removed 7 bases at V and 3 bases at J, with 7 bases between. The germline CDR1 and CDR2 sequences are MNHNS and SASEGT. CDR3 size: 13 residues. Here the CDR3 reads CASTLSGANVLTF. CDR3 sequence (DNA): TGTGCCAGCACCCTAAGTGGGGCCAACGTCCTGACTTTC.

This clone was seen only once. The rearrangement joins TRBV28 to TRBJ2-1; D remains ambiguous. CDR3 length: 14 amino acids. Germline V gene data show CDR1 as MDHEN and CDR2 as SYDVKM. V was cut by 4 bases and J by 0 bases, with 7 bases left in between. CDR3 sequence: CASSSGSSYNEQFF. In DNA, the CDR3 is TGTGCCAGCAGTTCCGGTAGCTCCTACAATGAGCAGTTCTTC.

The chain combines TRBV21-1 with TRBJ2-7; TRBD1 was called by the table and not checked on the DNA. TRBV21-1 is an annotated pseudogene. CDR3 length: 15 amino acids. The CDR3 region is CASIPCGTGTREQYF. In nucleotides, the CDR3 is TGTGCCAGCATCCCATGCGGGACAGGGACAAGGGAGCAGTACTTC.

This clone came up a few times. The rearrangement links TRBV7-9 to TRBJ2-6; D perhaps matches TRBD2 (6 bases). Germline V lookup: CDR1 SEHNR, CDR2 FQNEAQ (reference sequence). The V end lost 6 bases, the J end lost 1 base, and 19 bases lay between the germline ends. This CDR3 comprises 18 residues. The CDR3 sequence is CASSSTGTGVSGANVLTF. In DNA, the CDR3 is TGTGCCAGCAGTTCTACCGGGACGGGGGTTTCTGGGGCCAACGTCCTGACTTTC.

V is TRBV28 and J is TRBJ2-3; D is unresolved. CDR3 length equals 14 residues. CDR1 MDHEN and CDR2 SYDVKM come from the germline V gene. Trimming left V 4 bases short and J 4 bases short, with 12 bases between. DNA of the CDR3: TGTGCCAGCAGTTCTCCCCCACTCCCAGATACGCAGTATTTT. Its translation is CASSSPPLPDTQYF.

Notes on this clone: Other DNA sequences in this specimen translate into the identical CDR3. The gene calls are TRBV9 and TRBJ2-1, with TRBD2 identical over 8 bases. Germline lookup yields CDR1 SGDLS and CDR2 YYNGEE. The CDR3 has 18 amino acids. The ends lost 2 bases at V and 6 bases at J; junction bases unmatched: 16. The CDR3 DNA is TGTGCCAGCAGCGTGGCTACGGGGACTAGGGGGAATAGCAATGAGCAGTTCTTC. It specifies CASSVATGTRGNSNEQFF. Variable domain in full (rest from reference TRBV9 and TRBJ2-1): DSGVTQTPKHLITATGQRVTLRCSPRSGDLSVYWYQQSLDQGLQFLIQYYNGEERAKGNILERFSAQQFPDLHSELNLSSLELGDSALYFCASSVATGTRGNSNEQFFGPGTRLTVL.